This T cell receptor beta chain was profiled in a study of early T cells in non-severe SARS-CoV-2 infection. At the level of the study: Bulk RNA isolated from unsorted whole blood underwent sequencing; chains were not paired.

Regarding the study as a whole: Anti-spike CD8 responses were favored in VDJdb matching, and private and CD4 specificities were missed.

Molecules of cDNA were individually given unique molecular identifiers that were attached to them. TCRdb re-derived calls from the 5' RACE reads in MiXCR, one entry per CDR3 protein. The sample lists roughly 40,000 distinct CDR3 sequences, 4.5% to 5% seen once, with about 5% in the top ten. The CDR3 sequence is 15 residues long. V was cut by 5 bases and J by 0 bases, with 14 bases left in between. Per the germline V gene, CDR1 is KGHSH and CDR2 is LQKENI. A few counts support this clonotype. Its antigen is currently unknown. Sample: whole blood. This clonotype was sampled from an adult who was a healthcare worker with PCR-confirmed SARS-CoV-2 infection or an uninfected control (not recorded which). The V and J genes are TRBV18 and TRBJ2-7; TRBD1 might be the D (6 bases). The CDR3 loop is CASSSGTLSSYEQYF. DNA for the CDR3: TGTGCCAGCTCATCCGGGACACTGAGCTCCTACGAGCAGTACTTC.